This T cell receptor (beta chain) was identified during a study of CDR3 diversity in severe acne. Trimming cost V 4 bases and J 5 bases, with 12 bases left between them. This CDR3 spans 14 amino acids. Looked up from germline, CDR1 is MRHNA and CDR2 is SNTAGT. TCRdb recomputed calls from the PCR reads with MiXCR, one row per CDR3 protein. Found here are roughly 79,000 distinct CDR3 sequences, around 47% of them singletons; the top ten hold roughly 10%. Sequenced: blood. The TCR was taken from a male donor with severe acne vulgaris. This chain uses TRBV6-4 with TRBJ2-1; D perhaps matches TRBD2 (7 bases). CDR3 nucleotide sequence: TGTGCCAGCAGTGTTGCGGGGGCAAACAATGAGCAGTTCTTC. Amino acids: CASSVAGANNEQFF.